The T cell receptor beta chain under discussion was sequenced for a study of PD-1 blockade in classical Hodgkin lymphoma. The study, taken as a whole, reports: Patients newly diagnosed and complete responders had comparable baseline diversity. Those patients who began receiving nivolumab less than 1 year after ASCT had lower diversity, and they were excluded. Researchers reported that CD4+ TCR diversity, though not CD8+, rose significantly by C4D1.

The V gene's germline CDR1 is SEHNR and CDR2 FQNEAQ (reference sequence). CDR3 length equals 13 residues. Trimming took off 3 bases at V and 4 bases at J, with 7 bases between the two ends. The data were produced by immunoSEQ multiplex PCR, yet TCRdb's version contains in-frame clones alone and is incomplete. The table shows around 30,000 clones, with more than 60% occurring only once. All the patients suffered relapse after autologous stem cell transplantation, and brentuximab vedotin exposure differed. Classification of best responses gave complete response, partial response or progressive disease. Turning to this clone: Its antigen is still unknown.

The source material was peripheral blood mononuclear cells (PBMCs), sampled before the second cycle of nivolumab. The TCR was taken from a human donor with classical Hodgkin lymphoma. The rearrangement links TRBV7-9 to TRBJ1-3; D remains unclear. The CDR3 DNA reads as TGTGCCAGCAGCTTTACGGGAGGAAACACCATATATTTT. The encoded protein is CASSFTGGNTIYF. The whole variable domain, filled in from reference TRBV7-9 and TRBJ1-3, reads DTGVSQNPRHKITKRGQNVTFRCDPISEHNRLYWYRQTLGQGPEFLTYFQNEAQLEKSRLLSDRFSAERPKGSFSTLEIQRTEQGDSAMYLCASSFTGGNTIYFGEGSWLTVV.